This T cell receptor (beta chain) was sequenced for a study of blood T cell repertoires in COVID-19. Across the whole study: Italy, Spain and the United States were the sources of the convalescent and acute COVID-19 samples. T cells, B-cell-depleted T cells, or PBMCs supplied cDNA or gDNA.

Per the authors' pipeline: The authors estimated nucleated cell counts from reference gene primer amplification. Assay used: immunoSEQ multiplex PCR; TCRdb lists only in-frame clones, some missing. V and J calls and clone size come straight from that table; D and trimming were deduced from the DNA. This table holds 24,000 or so clones, roughly 90% found once. Unmatched junction bases numbered 4, after V lost 3 bases and J lost 3 bases. The CDR3 totals 15 residues. Germline V gene lookup returns CDR1 SQVTM and CDR2 ANQGSEA. The material sequenced was peripheral blood. The chain couples TRBV29-1 to TRBJ2-6, with 8 bases fitting TRBD1. The TCR originated in a woman aged 80 or over with active or convalescent COVID-19. The DNA for the CDR3 is TGCAGCGTTGACAGGGGGCCGGGTGGGGCCAACGTCCTGACTTTC. Translated, it gives CSVDRGPGGANVLTF.